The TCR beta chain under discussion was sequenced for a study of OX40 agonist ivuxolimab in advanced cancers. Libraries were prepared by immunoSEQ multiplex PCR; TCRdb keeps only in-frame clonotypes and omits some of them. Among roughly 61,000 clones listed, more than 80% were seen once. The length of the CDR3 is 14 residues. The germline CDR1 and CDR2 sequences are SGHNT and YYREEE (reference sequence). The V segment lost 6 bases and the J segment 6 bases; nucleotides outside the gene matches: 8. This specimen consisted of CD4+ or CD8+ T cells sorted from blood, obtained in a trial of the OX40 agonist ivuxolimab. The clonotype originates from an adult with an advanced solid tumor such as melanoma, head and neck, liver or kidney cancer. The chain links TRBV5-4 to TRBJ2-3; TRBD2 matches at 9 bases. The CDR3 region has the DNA TGTGCCAGCACCGAAGGCGGGAGGGCGGATACGCAGTATTTT. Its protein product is CASTEGGRADTQYF.